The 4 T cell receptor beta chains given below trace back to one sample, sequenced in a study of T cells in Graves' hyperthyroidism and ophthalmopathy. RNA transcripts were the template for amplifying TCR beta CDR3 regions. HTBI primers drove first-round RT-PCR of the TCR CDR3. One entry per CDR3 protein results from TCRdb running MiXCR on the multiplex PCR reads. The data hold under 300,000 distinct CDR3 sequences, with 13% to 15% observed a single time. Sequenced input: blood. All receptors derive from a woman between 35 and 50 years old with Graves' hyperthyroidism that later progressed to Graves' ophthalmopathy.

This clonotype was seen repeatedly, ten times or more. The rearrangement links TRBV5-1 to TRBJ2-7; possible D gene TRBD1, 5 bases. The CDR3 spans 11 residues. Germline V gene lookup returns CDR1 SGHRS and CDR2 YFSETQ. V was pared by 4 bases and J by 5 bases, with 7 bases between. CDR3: CASSQGDEQYF. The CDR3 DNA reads TGCGCCAGCAGCCAAGGGGACGAGCAGTACTTC.

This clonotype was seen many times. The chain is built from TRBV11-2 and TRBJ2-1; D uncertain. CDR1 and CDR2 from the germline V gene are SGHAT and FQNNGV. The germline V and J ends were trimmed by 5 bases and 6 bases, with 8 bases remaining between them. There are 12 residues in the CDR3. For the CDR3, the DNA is TGTGCCAGCAGCGGACCGGGCAATGAGCAGTTCTTC. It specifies CASSGPGNEQFF.

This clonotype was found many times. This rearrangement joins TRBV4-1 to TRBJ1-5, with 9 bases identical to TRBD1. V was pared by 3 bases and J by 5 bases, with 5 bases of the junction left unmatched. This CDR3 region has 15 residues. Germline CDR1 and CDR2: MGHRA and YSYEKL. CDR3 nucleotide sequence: TGCGCCAGCAGCCATATTACAGGGGGCGATCAGCCCCAGCATTTT. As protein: CASSHITGGDQPQHF.

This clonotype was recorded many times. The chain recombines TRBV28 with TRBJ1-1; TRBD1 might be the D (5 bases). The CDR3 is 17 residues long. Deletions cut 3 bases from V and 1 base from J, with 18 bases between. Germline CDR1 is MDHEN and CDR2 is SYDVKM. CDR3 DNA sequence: TGTGCCAGCAGTTTCGGAGCGGGAGGGGCAACGAACACTGAAGCTTTCTTT. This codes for CASSFGAGGATNTEAFF.